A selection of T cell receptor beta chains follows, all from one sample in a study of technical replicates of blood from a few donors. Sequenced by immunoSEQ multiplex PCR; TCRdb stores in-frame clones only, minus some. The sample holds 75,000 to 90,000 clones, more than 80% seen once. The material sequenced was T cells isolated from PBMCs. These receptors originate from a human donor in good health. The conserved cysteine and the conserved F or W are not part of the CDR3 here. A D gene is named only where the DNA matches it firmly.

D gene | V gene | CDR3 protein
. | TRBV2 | ASRSGASYNEQF
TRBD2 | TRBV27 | ASSSPGTSGYEQY
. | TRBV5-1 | ASSLGVASYEAF
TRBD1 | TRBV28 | ASSQPGQGGGPY
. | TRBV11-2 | ASSLDFAGDGYT
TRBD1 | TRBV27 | ASRVYGARDSNQPQH
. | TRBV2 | ASSKEGLTNTEAF
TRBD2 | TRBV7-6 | ASSSPGTSGRTNTGELF
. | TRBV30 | AWGPQGQPQH
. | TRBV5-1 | ASSLTPGGRETQY
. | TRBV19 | ASSIGHSLNYGYT
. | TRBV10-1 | ASSESGAGEKLF
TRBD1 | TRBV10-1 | ASSSGTGDVTEAF
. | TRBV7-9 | ASSTGITGELF
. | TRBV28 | ASSLYGYLLRQPQH
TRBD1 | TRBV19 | ASSIGGAGGAF
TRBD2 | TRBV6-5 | ASRPYSGIADTQY
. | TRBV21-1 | ASSKGEKREGTDTQY
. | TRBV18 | ASSPGQQETQY
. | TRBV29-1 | SVVLQGAYEQY
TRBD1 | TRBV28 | ASTLPGTGNGYT
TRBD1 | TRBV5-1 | ASSLGTGKDEKLF
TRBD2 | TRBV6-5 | ASSSQVLAGGAQQF
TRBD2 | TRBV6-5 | ASTRGGTGELF
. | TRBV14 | ASSQDLGHFYNEQF
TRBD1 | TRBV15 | ATSRGGQGATGELF